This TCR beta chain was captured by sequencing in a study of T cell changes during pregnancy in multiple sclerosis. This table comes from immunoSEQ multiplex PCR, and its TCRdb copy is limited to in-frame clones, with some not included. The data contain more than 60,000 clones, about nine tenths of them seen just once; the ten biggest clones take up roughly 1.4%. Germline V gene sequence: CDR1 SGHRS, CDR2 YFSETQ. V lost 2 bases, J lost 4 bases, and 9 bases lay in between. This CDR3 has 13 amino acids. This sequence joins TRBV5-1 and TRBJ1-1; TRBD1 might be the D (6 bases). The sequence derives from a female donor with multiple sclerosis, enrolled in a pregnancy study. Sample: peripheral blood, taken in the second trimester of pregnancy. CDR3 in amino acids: CASSLQGFTEAFF. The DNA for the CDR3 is TGCGCCAGCAGCTTACAGGGTTTCACTGAAGCTTTCTTT.